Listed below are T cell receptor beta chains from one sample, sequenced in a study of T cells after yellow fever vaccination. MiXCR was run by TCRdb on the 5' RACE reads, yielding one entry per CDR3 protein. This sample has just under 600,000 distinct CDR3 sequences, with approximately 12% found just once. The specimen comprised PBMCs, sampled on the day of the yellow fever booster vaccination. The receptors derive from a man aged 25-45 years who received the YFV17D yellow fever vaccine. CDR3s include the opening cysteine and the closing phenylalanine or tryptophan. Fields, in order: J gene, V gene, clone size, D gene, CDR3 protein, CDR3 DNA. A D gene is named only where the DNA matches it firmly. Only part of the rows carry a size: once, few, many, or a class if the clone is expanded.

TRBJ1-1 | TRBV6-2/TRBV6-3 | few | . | CASTQLARPEAFF | TGTGCCAGCACTCAGCTCGCTAGGCCTGAAGCTTTCTTT
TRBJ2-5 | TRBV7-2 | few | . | CASSVGPREETQYF | TGTGCCAGCAGCGTGGGACCGAGGGAAGAGACCCAGTACTTC
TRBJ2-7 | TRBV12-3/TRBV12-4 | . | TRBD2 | CASSALAGGEQYF | TGTGCCAGCAGTGCGCTAGCGGGAGGCGAGCAGTACTTC
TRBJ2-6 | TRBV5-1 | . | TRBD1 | CASSSRDSGSGANVLTF | TGCGCCAGCAGCTCCCGGGACAGCGGTTCTGGGGCCAACGTCCTGACTTTC
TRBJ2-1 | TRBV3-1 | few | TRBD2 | CASISSAGGPNEQFF | TGTGCCAGCATATCAAGCGCGGGGGGACCCAATGAGCAGTTCTTC
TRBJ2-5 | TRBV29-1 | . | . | CSVVWTIQETQYF | TGCAGCGTCGTCTGGACTATCCAAGAGACCCAGTACTTC
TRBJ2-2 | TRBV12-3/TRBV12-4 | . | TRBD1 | CASSLVGTGYTGELFF | TGTGCCAGCAGTTTAGTCGGGACAGGGTACACCGGGGAGCTGTTTTTT
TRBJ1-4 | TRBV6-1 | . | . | CASSSDLLATNEKLFF | TGTGCCAGCAGCTCCGACCTACTTGCAACTAATGAAAAACTGTTTTTT
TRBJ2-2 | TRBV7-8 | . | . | CASSYVTNTGELFF | TGTGCCAGCAGCTACGTCACAAACACCGGGGAGCTGTTTTTT
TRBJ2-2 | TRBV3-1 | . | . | CASTPPRGRGGELFF | TGTGCCAGCACCCCCCCAAGGGGCCGAGGCGGGGAGCTGTTTTTT
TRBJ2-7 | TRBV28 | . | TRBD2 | CASTGTSGNYVYEQYF | TGTGCCAGCACCGGGACTAGCGGGAACTACGTGTACGAGCAGTACTTC
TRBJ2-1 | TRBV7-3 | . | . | CASSFKWGDEQFF | TGTGCCAGCAGCTTTAAATGGGGGGATGAGCAGTTCTTC
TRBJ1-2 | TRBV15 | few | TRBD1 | CATSRDGRGRNSVGYTF | TGTGCCACCAGCAGAGATGGCAGGGGGCGGAATAGTGTGGGCTACACCTTC
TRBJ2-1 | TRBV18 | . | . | CASSPTSMIEQFF | TGTGCCAGCTCACCAACTTCTATGATTGAGCAGTTCTTC
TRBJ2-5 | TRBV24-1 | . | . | CATSEPWTDQETQYF | TGTGCCACCAGTGAACCATGGACAGACCAAGAGACCCAGTACTTC
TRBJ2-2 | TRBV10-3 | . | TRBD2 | CATSGLETGELFF | TGTGCCACCTCGGGACTAGAAACCGGGGAGCTGTTTTTT
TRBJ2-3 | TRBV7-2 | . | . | CASSLGNQKADTQYF | TGTGCCAGCAGCCTCGGAAACCAGAAGGCAGATACGCAGTATTTT
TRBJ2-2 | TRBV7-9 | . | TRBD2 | CASSLTSGGTGELFF | TGTGCCAGCAGCCTAACTAGCGGCGGCACCGGGGAGCTGTTTTTT
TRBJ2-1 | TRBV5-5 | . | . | CASSFGPGGGYNEQFF | TGTGCCAGCAGCTTTGGGCCCGGGGGTGGCTACAATGAGCAGTTCTTC
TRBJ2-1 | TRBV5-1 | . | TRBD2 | CASTKGLAGAISYNEQFF | TGCGCCAGCACCAAAGGACTAGCGGGAGCAATCTCCTACAATGAGCAGTTCTTC
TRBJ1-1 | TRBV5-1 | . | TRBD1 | CASSSTSGGTEAFF | TGCGCCAGCAGCAGTACATCAGGGGGCACTGAAGCTTTCTTT
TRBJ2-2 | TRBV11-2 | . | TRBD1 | CASSLLGTGLRENTGELFF | TGTGCCAGCAGCCTCCTAGGGACAGGGTTGCGTGAGAACACCGGGGAGCTGTTTTTT
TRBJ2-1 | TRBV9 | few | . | CASSGPGLHTYNEQFF | TGTGCCAGCAGCGGGCCGGGATTGCACACCTACAATGAGCAGTTCTTC
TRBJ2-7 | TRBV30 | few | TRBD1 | CAWSGFDRVTYEQYF | TGTGCCTGGAGTGGGTTCGACAGGGTCACCTACGAGCAGTACTTC
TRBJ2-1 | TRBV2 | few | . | CASTGESSYNEQFF | TGTGCCAGCACCGGGGAGAGCTCCTACAATGAGCAGTTCTTC
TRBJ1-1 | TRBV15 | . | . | CATNLEGGRAFF | TGTGCCACCAACCTTGAGGGGGGGCGAGCTTTCTTT
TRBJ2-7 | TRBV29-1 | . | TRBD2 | CSAKGGVGSSYEQYF | TGCAGCGCTAAGGGAGGGGTTGGTAGCTCGTACGAGCAGTACTTC
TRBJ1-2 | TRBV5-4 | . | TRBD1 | CASSGDRGNYGYTF | TGTGCCAGCAGCGGAGACAGGGGGAACTATGGCTACACCTTC
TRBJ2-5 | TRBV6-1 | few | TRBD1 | CASSRDRGVGKETQYF | TGTGCCAGCAGTCGGGACAGGGGTGTCGGTAAAGAGACCCAGTACTTC
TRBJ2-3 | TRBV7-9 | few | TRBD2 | CASSLSGGTVDTQYF | TGTGCCAGCAGCTTATCGGGGGGGACCGTGGATACGCAGTATTTT
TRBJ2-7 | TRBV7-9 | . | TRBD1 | CASSSGTASSEQYF | TGTGCCAGCAGCTCCGGGACAGCCTCTTCCGAGCAGTACTTC
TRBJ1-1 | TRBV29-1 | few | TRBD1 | CSVRRGPDTEAFF | TGCAGCGTCCGCAGGGGGCCCGACACTGAAGCTTTCTTT
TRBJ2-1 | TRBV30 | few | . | CAWSGRNEQFF | TGTGCCTGGAGTGGGCGCAATGAGCAGTTCTTC
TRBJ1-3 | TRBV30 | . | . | CAWSAGLPGNTIYF | TGTGCCTGGAGTGCAGGACTACCGGGAAACACCATATATTTT
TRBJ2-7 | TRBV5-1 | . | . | CATRKEARTEQYF | TGCGCCACCCGCAAGGAAGCTCGTACGGAGCAGTACTTC
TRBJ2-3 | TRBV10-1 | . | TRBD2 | CASSTGIAGITDTQYF | TGCGCCAGCAGTACCGGAATAGCGGGAATCACAGATACGCAGTATTTT
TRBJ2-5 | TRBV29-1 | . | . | CSVEDLLREETQYF | TGCAGCGTTGAAGATCTTCTGAGGGAGGAGACCCAGTACTTC
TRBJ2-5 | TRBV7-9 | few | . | CASSLDGPQETQYF | TGTGCCAGCAGCTTAGACGGCCCCCAAGAGACCCAGTACTTC
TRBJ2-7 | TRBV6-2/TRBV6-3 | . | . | CASSTVTYEQYF | TGTGCCAGCAGTACGGTGACCTACGAGCAGTACTTC